The rows below give T cell receptor beta chains drawn from one sample of a study of blood T cell repertoires in COVID-19. TCRdb's copy holds only in-frame clones and misses some; the assay was immunoSEQ multiplex PCR. Of 310,000 or so clones listed, 80% to 95% were seen once; the top ten hold 2% to 2.5%. The sequenced sample was peripheral blood. These receptors were collected from a woman aged 25 to 39 with COVID-19, enrolled during active disease. CDR3s include the opening cysteine and the closing phenylalanine or tryptophan. Size is stated for part of the rows, as once, few or many counts, or as a class when the clone is expanded.

CDR3 protein | J gene | V gene | clone size
CASIPRTANNEQFF | TRBJ2-1 | TRBV6-5 | NA
CASSYVAGGRETQYF | TRBJ2-5 | TRBV6-6 | NA
CASSRGGTGGADTQYF | TRBJ2-3 | TRBV19 | NA
CASSEQGVRNSPLHF | TRBJ1-6 | TRBV6-1 | NA
CASSPQGQGIEKLFF | TRBJ1-4 | TRBV18 | NA
CASSILDSPGVNEQYF | TRBJ2-7 | TRBV19 | NA
CASSTLPVGNQPQHF | TRBJ1-5 | TRBV19 | NA
CASSLSRDFGAYEQYF | TRBJ2-7 | TRBV5-8 | NA
CAWSSASGSSYEQYF | TRBJ2-7 | TRBV30 | NA
CASSEFLSGRVYEQYF | TRBJ2-7 | TRBV6-1 | NA
CATSLHMGLAGDTGELFF | TRBJ2-2 | TRBV15 | few
CASSVQALRPGGTQYF | TRBJ2-5 | TRBV7-9 | NA
CATSDLSGRIDEQFF | TRBJ2-1 | TRBV24-1 | NA
CASSSQASNQPQHF | TRBJ1-5 | TRBV19 | NA
CASSLGLAGGRGETQYF | TRBJ2-5 | TRBV14 | NA
CASGLGADTEAFF | TRBJ1-1 | TRBV12-5 | few
CASSLAPLAGGYNEQFF | TRBJ2-1 | TRBV7-6 | NA
CAILGGVSGNTIYF | TRBJ1-3 | TRBV10-3 | NA
CSASTGKNEQFF | TRBJ2-1 | TRBV20-1 | few
CATSSYRGFHEQYF | TRBJ2-7 | TRBV15 | NA
CSVERDRGYGYTF | TRBJ1-2 | TRBV29-1 | NA
CASSPSTGSRETQYF | TRBJ2-5 | TRBV7-3 | NA
CASSTGTDGEQYF | TRBJ2-7 | TRBV19 | NA
CASSRTSDTYEQYF | TRBJ2-7 | TRBV3-1/TRBV3-2 | once
CASSWGDNNSPLHF | TRBJ1-6 | TRBV5-6 | NA
CSASNRGNEQYF | TRBJ2-7 | TRBV20-1 | NA
CASSERREGTGELFF | TRBJ2-2 | TRBV2 | NA
CASSSRGGGEQFF | TRBJ2-1 | TRBV5-4 | NA
CASSRSTGELFF | TRBJ2-2 | TRBV6-5 | once
CASSEAQTSGGGETQYF | TRBJ2-5 | TRBV6-1 | NA
CASSLPETGDREKLFF | TRBJ1-4 | TRBV7-8 | NA
CASSQDSNYGYTF | TRBJ1-2 | TRBV5-1 | NA
CASSLDGGMSNEQFF | TRBJ2-1 | TRBV11-3 | NA
CASSLDSYDYEQYF | TRBJ2-7 | TRBV18 | NA
CASSVGQGNTEAFF | TRBJ1-1 | TRBV19 | NA
CASSLDGRGWNEQFF | TRBJ2-1 | TRBV27 | once
CASSESVGGLETQYF | TRBJ2-5 | TRBV6-1 | once